The 13 T cell receptor beta chains given below trace back to one sample, sequenced in a study of T-cell reconstitution after alpha-beta-depleted transplantation in children. Preparation of the TCRbeta library used unique molecular identifiers. Each CDR3 protein is one row after TCRdb ran MiXCR on the PCR reads. The sample has roughly 500,000 distinct CDR3 sequences, roughly a tenth seen once; the top ten hold 2% to 2.5%. The sequences come from PBMCs, collected before TCRalphabeta/CD19-depleted stem cell transplant. Source of these receptors: a child under 10 years old with inherited bone marrow failure, due to receive a stem cell transplant.

Concerning this clonotype itself: A much larger clonotype is one base distant, so this may be a read error. The chain joins TRBV4-3 to TRBJ2-7, with TRBD1 as a possible D gene (6 bases). With 1 base removed from V and 6 bases from J, the gap between germline ends came to 13 bases. The CDR3 loop spans 14 amino acids. Germline-derived CDR1 and CDR2 are LGHNA and YSLEER. The CDR3 nucleotides read TGCGCCAGCAGCCAAGGGACAGAGAGGTTCGAGCAGTACTTC. Translation: CASSQGTERFEQYF.

This clonotype was counted a few times. The rearrangement links TRBV7-2 to TRBJ2-6; 7 bases agree with TRBD1. CDR3 size: 16 residues. Germline V gene data show CDR1 as SGHTA and CDR2 as FQGNSA. The trim removed 5 bases at V and 2 bases at J, leaving 6 bases unmatched. CDR3: CASSPIGGPGANVLTF. In nucleotides, the CDR3 is TGTGCCAGCAGCCCAATAGGGGGCCCTGGGGCCAACGTCCTGACTTTC.

This clonotype occurred many times. V gene TRBV27 combines with J gene TRBJ2-6, with TRBD1 matching 9 bases. CDR1 and CDR2 from the germline V gene are MNHEY and SMNVEV (reference sequence). The CDR3 has 15 residues. Germline trimming cut 7 bases from V and 2 bases from J; bases unmatched to any gene: 3. CDR3 sequence: CASNTGGAGANVLTF. The DNA for the CDR3 is TGTGCCAGCAATACAGGGGGCGCTGGGGCCAACGTCCTGACTTTC.

This clonotype was seen ten or more times. This chain uses TRBV6-5 with TRBJ2-2; D is perhaps TRBD1 or TRBD2 (6 bases each). The CDR3 totals 17 residues. Germline V lookup: CDR1 MNHEY, CDR2 SVGAGI. Trimming pared 1 base from V and 5 bases from J, leaving 17 bases between. The CDR3 sequence: CASSYFQGKGGTGELFF. DNA for the CDR3: TGTGCCAGCAGTTACTTTCAGGGGAAAGGGGGGACCGGGGAGCTGTTTTTT.

On this clonotype itself: Just one base apart from a much larger clone, this may be a read error. This chain connects TRBV3-1 to TRBJ2-7; D may be TRBD2 (6 bases). There are 13 residues in the CDR3. CDR1 and CDR2 from the germline V gene are LGHDT and YNNKEL (reference sequence). CDR3 bases: TGTGCCAACAGCCACGACGGGGGTTACGAGCAGTACTTC. The encoded protein is CANSHDGGYEQYF.

This clonotype was seen many times. The rearrangement joins TRBV10-2 to TRBJ1-5; 8 positions agree with TRBD1. Per germline, CDR1 WSHSY and CDR2 SAAADI. The CDR3 covers 14 residues. The ends lost 5 bases at V and 3 bases at J; junction bases unmatched: 3. The CDR3 here is CASSQGANNQPQHF. DNA of the CDR3: TGCGCCAGCAGTCAGGGGGCGAACAATCAGCCCCAGCATTTT.

This clonotype has a count of ten or more. V is TRBV7-8 and J is TRBJ2-3; TRBD2 matches at 9 bases. Trimming cost V 5 bases and J 2 bases; bases outside gene matches: 5. The CDR3 loop spans 15 amino acids. The germline CDR1 and CDR2 sequences are SGHVS and FQNEAQ. CDR3 sequence reads: CASSTLAGVTDTQYF. The CDR3 bases are TGTGCCAGCAGCACCTTAGCGGGGGTCACAGATACGCAGTATTTT.

This clonotype was found many times. The chain couples TRBV28 to TRBJ1-2; D not certain. The CDR3 spans 12 residues. The germline CDR1 and CDR2 sequences are MDHEN and SYDVKM. Trimming took 6 bases from V and 3 from J, leaving 8 bases between them. The CDR3 spells CASRAVDYGYTF. DNA for the CDR3: TGTGCCAGCAGAGCAGTCGACTATGGCTACACCTTC.

This clonotype was seen many times. The chain joins TRBV12-3 or TRBV12-4 to TRBJ2-5, with 10 bases fitting TRBD2. The CDR3 is 14 residues long. The junction had 5 bases not matched to a gene; V was cut back by 6 bases and J by 4 bases. CDR3: CASSLRLAGETQYF. The DNA for the CDR3 is TGTGCCAGCAGCCTAAGACTAGCGGGAGAGACCCAGTACTTC.

This clonotype was counted many times. The V and J genes are TRBV27 and TRBJ2-1; no reliable D call. In germline, CDR1 is MNHEY, CDR2 SMNVEV (reference sequence). V was pared by 5 bases and J by 10 bases, with 15 bases between. The CDR3 runs to 13 residues. CDR3: CASSPRPYREQFF. The CDR3 nucleotides are TGTGCCAGCAGTCCCCGACCCTATAGGGAGCAGTTCTTC.

This clonotype was detected ten times or more. The rearrangement uses TRBV29-1 and TRBJ2-1; 7 bases agree with TRBD2. CDR1 and CDR2 (germline): SQVTM, ANQGSEA. Trimming cost V 3 bases and J 6 bases; bases outside gene matches: 8. This CDR3 is built from 14 residues. CDR3 sequence (DNA): TGCAGCGTTGACCGGACTAGGGGTCGCAATGAGCAGTTCTTC. It specifies CSVDRTRGRNEQFF.

This clonotype was observed at least ten times. J is TRBJ2-7 and V is TRBV27; the D call may be TRBD1 or TRBD2 (5 bases each). V was cut by 6 bases and J by 4 bases, with 22 bases left in between. Germline assignment: CDR1 MNHEY and CDR2 SMNVEV (reference sequence). This CDR3 region has 16 residues. The CDR3 DNA is TGTGCCAGCAGCCCCTCGGGACCGGACCTTAATTACGAGCAGTACTTC. It translates to CASSPSGPDLNYEQYF.

Turning to this clonotype: One base away lies a much larger clone, so this may be a sequencing read error. The chain employs TRBV5-6 and TRBJ2-7; D is possibly TRBD1 or TRBD2 (5 bases each). Germline CDR1 SGHDT, CDR2 YYEEEE. This CDR3 region has 14 residues. The CDR3 protein is CASSLGTEFYEQNF. The CDR3 DNA sequence: TGTGCCAGCAGCCTCGGGACGGAATTCTACGAGCAGAACTTC.